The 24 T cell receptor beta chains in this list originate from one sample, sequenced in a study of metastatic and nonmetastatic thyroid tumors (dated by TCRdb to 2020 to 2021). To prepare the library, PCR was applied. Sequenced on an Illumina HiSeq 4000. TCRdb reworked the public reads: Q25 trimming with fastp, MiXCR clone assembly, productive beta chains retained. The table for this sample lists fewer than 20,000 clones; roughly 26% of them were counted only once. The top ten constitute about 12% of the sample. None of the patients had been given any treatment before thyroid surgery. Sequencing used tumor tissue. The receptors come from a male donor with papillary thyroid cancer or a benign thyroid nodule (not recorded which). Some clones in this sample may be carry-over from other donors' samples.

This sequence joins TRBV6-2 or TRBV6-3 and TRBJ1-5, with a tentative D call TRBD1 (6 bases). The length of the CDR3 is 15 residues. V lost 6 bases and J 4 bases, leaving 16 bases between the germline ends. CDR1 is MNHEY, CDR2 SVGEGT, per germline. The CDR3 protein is CASSRGTRGNQPQHF. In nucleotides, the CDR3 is TGTGCCAGCAGCCGAGGGACACGGGGGAATCAGCCCCAGCATTTT.

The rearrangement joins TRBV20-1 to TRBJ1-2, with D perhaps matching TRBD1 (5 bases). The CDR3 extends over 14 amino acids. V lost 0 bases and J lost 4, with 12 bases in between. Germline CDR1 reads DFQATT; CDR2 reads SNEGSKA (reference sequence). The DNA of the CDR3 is TGCAGTGCTAGAGACCGCGACAGCCCCTATGGCTACACCTTC. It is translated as CSARDRDSPYGYTF.

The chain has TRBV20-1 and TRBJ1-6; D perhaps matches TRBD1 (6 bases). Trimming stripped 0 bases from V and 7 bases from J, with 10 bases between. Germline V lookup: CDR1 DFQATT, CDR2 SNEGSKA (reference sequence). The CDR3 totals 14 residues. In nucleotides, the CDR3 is TGCAGTGCTAGAGAGTGGCAGGGGAATTCACCCCTCCACTTT. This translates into CSAREWQGNSPLHF.

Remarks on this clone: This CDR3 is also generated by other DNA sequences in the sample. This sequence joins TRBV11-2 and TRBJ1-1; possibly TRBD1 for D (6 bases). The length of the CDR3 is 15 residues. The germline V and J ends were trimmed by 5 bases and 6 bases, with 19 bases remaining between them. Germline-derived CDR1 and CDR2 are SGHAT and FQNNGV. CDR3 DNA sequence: TGTGCCAGCAGCCAGCAGGTAAGGGGGGCCCCTGAAGCTTTCTTT. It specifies CASSQQVRGAPEAFF.

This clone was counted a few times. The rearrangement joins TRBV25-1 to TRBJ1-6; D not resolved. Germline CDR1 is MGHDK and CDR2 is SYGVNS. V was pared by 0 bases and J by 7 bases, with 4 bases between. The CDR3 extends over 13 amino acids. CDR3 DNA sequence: TGTGCCAGCAGTGAATATAGGAATTCACCCCTCCACTTT. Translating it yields CASSEYRNSPLHF. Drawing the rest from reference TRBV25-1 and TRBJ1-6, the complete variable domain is EADIYQTPRYLVIGTGKKITLECSQTMGHDKMYWYQQDPGMELHLIHYSYGVNSTEKGDLSSESTVSRIRTEHFPLTLESARPSHTSQYLCASSEYRNSPLHFGNGTRLTVT.

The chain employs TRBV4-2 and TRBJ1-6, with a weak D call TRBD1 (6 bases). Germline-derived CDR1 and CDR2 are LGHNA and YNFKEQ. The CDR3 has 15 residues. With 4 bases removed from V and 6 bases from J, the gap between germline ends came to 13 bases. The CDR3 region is CASSPLGGGNSPLHF. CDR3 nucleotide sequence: TGTGCCAGCAGCCCCCTGGGGGGCGGTAATTCACCCCTCCACTTT.

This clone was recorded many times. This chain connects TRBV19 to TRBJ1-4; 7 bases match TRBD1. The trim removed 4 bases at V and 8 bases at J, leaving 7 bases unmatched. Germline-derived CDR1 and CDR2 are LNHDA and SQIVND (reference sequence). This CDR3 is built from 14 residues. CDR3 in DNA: TGTGCCAGTAGTAGCCAAGCGGGACAGGAAAAACTGTTTTTT. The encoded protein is CASSSQAGQEKLFF. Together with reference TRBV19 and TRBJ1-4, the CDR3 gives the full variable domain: DGGITQSPKYLFRKEGQNVTLSCEQNLNHDAMYWYRQDPGQGLRLIYYSQIVNDFQKGDIAEGYSVSREKKESFPLTVTSAQKNPTAFYLCASSSQAGQEKLFFGSGTQLSVL.

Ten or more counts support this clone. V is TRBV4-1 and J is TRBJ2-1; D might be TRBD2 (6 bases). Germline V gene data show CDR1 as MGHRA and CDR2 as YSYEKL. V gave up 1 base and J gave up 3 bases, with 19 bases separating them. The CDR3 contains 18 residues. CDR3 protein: CASSQVGGRRPYYNEQFF. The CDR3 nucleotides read TGCGCCAGCAGCCAAGTCGGGGGACGCCGCCCGTACTACAATGAGCAGTTCTTC.

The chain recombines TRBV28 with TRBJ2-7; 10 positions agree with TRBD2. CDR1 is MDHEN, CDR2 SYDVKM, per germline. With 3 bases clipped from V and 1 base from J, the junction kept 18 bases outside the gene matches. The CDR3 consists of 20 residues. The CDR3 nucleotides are TGTGCCAGCAGTTTGGGAGGTTATCTTAGCGGGAGGCCGCCGTCCTACGAGCAGTACTTC. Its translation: CASSLGGYLSGRPPSYEQYF.

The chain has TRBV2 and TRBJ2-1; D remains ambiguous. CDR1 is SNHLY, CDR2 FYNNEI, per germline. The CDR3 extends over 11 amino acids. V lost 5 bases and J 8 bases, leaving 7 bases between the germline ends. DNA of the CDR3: TGTGCCAGCAGTCAACGCGATGAGCAGTTCTTC. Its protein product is CASSQRDEQFF.

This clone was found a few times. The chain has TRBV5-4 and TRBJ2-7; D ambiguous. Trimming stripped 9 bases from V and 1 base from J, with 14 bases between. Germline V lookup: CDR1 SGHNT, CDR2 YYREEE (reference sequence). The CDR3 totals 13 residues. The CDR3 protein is CAIMRDSSYEQYF. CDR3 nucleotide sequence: TGTGCCATCATGAGAGACTCATCCTACGAGCAGTACTTC.

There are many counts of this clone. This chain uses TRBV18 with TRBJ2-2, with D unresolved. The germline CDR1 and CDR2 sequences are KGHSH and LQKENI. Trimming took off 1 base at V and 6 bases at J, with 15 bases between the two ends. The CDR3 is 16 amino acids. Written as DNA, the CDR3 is TGTGCCAGCTCACCACTTAGGTCACAGCCTCCCGGGGAGCTGTTTTTT. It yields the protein CASSPLRSQPPGELFF.

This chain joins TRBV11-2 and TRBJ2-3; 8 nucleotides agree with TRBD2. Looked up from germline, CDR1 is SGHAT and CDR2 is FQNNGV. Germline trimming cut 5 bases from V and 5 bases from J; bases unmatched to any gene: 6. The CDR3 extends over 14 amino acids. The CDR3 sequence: CASSDGGAEDTQYF. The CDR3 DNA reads TGTGCCAGCAGCGACGGGGGGGCCGAAGATACGCAGTATTTT. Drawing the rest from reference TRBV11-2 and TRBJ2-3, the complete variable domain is EAGVAQSPRYKIIEKRQSVAFWCNPISGHATLYWYQQILGQGPKLLIQFQNNGVVDDSQLPKDRFSAERLKGVDSTLKIQPAKLEDSAVYLCASSDGGAEDTQYFGPGTRLTVL.

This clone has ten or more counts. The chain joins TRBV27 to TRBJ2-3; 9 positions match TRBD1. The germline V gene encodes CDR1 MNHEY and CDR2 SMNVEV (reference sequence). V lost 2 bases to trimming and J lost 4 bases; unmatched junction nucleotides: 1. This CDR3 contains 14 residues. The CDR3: CASSLRTGADTQYF. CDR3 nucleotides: TGTGCCAGCAGTTTAAGGACAGGGGCAGATACGCAGTATTTT.

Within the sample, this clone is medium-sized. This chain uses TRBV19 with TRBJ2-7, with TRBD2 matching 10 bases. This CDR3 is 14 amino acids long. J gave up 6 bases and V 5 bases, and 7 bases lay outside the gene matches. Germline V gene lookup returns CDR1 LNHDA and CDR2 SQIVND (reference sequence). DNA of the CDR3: TGTGCCAGTAGTGAGAGCGGGAGGGGACGCGAGCAGTACTTC. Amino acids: CASSESGRGREQYF.

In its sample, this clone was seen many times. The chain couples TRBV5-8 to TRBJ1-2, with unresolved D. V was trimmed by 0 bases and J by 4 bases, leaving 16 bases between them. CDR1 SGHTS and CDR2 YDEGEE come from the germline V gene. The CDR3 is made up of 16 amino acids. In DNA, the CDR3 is TGTGCCAGCAGCTTGGCCGAAAGCCCGTCATTCTATGGCTACACCTTC. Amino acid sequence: CASSLAESPSFYGYTF.

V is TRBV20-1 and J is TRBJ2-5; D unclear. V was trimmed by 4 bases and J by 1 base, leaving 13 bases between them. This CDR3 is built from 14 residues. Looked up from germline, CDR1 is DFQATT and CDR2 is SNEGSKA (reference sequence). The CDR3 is CSAILIWPQETQYF. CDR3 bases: TGCAGTGCTATCCTGATTTGGCCCCAAGAGACCCAGTACTTC.

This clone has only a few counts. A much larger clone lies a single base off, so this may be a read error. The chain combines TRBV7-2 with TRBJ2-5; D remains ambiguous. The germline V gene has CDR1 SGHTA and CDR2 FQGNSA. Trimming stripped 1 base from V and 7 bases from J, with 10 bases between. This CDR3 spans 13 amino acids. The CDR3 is CASSLVRIGTQYF. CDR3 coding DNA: TGTGCCAGCAGCTTAGTTCGGATCGGGACCCAGTACTTC.

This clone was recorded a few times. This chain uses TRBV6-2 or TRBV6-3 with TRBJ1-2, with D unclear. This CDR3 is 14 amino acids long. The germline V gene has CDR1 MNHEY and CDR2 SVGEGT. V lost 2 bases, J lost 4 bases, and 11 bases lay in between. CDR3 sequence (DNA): TGTGCCAGCAGTTACGCGGATATGGGCTATGGCTACACCTTC. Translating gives CASSYADMGYGYTF.

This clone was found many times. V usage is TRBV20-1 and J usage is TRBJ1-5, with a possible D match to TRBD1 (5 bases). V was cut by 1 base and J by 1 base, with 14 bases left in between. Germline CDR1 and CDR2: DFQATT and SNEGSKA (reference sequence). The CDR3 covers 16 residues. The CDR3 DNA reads TGCAGTGCTAGAGGGGTCAGGGTCGAGAGCAATCAGCCCCAGCATTTT. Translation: CSARGVRVESNQPQHF.

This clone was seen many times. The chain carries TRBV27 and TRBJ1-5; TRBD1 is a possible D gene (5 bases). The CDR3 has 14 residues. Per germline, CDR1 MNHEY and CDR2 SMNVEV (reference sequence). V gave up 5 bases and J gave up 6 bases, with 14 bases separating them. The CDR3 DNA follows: TGTGCCAGCAGTCCGGGGCCCATGGGTCAGCCCCAGCATTTT. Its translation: CASSPGPMGQPQHF.

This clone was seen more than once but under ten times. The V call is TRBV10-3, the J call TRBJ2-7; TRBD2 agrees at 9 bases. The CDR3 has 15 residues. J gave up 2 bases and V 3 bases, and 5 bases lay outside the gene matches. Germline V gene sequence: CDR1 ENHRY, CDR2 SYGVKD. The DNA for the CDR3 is TGTGCCATCAGTGAAGAGACTAGCGGTACCTACGAGCAGTACTTC. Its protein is CAISEETSGTYEQYF.

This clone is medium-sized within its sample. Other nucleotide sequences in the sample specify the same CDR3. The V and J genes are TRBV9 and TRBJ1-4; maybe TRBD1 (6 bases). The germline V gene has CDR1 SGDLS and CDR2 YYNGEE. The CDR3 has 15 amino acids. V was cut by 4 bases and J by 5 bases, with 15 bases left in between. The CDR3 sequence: CASSTPQGGNEKLFF. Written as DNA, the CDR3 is TGTGCCAGCAGCACCCCACAGGGAGGCAATGAAAAACTGTTTTTT.

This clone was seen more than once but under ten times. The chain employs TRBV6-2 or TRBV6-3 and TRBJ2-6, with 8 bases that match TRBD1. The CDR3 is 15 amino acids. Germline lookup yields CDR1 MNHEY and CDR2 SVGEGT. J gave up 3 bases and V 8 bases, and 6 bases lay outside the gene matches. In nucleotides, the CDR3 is TGTGCCAGCGTCCCCGACAGGGGTGGGGCCAACGTCCTGACTTTC. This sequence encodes CASVPDRGGANVLTF.